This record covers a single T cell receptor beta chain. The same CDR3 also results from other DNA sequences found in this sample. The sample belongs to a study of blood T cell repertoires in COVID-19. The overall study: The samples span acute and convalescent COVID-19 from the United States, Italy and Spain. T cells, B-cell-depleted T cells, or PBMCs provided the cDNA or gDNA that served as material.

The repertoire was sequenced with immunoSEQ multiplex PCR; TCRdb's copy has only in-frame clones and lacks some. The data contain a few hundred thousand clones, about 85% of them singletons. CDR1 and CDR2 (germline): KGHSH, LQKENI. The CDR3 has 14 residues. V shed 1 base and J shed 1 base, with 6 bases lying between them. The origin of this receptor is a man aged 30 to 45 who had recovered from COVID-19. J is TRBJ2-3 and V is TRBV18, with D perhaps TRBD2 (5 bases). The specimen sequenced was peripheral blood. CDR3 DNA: TGTGCCAGCTCACCACTGGAGGGCACAGATACGCAGTATTTT. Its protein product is CASSPLEGTDTQYF. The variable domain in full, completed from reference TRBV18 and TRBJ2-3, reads NAGVMQNPRHLVRRRGQEARLRCSPMKGHSHVYWYRQLPEEGLKFMVYLQKENIIDESGMPKERFSAEFPKEGPSILRIQQVVRGDSAAYFCASSPLEGTDTQYFGPGTRLTVL.